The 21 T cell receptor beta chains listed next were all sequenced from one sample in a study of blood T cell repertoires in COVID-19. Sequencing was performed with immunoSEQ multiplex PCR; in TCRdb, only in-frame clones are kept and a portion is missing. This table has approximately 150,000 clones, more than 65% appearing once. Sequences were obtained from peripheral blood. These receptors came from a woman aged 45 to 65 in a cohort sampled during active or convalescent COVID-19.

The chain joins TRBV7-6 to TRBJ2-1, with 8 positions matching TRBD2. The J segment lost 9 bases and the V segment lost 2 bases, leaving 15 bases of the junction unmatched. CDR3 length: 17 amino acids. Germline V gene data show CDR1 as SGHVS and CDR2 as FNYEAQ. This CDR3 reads CASSLIGAGSGVGEQFF. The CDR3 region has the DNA TGTGCCAGCAGCTTAATTGGGGCCGGTAGCGGGGTAGGTGAGCAGTTCTTC.

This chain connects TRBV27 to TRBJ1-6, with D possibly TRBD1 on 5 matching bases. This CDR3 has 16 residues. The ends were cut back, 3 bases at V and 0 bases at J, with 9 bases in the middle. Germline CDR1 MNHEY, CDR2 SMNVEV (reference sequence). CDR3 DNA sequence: TGTGCCAGCAGTTTCGGGGGGGTCTCCTATAATTCACCCCTCCACTTT. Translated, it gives CASSFGGVSYNSPLHF.

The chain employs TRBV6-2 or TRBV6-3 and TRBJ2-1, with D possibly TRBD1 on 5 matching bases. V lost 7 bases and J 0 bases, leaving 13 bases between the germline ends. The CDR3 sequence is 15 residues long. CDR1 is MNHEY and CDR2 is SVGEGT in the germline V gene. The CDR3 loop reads CASTPQVSSYNEQFF. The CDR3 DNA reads TGTGCCAGCACCCCACAGGTGAGCTCCTACAATGAGCAGTTCTTC.

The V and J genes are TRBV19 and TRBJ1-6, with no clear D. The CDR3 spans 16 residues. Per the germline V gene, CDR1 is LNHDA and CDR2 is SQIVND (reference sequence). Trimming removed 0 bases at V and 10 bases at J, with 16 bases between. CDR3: CASSIDYRSLASPLHF. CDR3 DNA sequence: TGTGCCAGTAGTATAGATTACCGCTCCTTGGCCTCACCCCTCCACTTT.

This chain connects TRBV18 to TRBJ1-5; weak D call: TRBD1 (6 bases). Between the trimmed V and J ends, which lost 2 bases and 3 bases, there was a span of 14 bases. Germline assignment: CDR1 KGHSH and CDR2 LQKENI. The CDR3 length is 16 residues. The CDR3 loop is CASSPGVTGPNQPQHF. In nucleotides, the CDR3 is TGTGCCAGCTCACCAGGGGTGACAGGACCCAATCAGCCCCAGCATTTT.

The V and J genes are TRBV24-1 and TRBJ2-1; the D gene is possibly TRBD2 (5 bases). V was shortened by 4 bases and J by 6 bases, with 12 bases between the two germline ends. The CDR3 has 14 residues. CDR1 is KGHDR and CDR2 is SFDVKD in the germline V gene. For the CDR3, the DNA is TGTGCCACCAGTGACTCTCCGGGGTCCAATGAGCAGTTCTTC. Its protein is CATSDSPGSNEQFF.

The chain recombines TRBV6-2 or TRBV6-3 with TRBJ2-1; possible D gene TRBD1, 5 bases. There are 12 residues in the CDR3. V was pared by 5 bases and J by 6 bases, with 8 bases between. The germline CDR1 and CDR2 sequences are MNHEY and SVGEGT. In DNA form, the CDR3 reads TGTGCCAGCAGTGCCAGGGTCAATGAGCAGTTCTTC. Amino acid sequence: CASSARVNEQFF.

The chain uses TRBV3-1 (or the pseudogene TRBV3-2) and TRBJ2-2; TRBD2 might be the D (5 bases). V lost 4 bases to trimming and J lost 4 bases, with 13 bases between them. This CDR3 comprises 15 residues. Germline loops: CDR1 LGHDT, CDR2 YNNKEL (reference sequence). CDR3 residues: CASSPLASATGELFF. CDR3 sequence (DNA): TGTGCCAGCAGCCCCCTAGCCTCAGCCACCGGGGAGCTGTTTTTT.

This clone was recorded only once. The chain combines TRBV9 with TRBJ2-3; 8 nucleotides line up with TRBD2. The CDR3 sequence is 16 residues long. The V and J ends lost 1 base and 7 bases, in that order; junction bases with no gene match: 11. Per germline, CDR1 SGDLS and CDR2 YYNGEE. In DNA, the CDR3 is TGTGCCAGCAGCGTATGGGACCGGGGGGGCGGATATACGCAGTATTTT. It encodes CASSVWDRGGGYTQYF.

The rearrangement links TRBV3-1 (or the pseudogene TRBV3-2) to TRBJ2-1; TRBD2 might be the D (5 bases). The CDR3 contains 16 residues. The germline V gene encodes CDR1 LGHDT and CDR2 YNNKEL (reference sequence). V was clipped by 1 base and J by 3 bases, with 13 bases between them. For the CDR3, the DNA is TGTGCCAGCAGCCAAGTTAACGGGGTAGACTACAATGAGCAGTTCTTC. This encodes CASSQVNGVDYNEQFF.

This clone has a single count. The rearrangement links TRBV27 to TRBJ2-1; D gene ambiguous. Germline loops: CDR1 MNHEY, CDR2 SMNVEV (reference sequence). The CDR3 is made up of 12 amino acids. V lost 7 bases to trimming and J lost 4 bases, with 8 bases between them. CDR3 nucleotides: TGTGCCAGCAAGTCTAGTTACAATGAGCAGTTCTTC. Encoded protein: CASKSSYNEQFF.

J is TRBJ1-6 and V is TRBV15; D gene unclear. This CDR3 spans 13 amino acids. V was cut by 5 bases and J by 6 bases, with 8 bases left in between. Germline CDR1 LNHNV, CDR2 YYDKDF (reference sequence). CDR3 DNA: TGTGCCACCAGCGGCCTCTTTAATTCACCCCTCCACTTT. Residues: CATSGLFNSPLHF.

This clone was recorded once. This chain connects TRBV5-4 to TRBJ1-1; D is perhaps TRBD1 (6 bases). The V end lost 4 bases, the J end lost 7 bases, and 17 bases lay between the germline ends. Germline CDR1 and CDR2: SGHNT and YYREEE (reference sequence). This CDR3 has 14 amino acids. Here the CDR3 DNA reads TGTGCCAGCAGCCCCGGGACACGTCTGAATGAAGCTTTCTTT. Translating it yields CASSPGTRLNEAFF.

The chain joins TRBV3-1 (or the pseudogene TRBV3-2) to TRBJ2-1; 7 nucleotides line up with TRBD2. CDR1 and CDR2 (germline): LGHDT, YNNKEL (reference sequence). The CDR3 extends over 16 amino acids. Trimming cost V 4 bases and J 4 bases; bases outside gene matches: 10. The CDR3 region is CASSPRMRGLYNEQFF. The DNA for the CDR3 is TGTGCCAGCAGCCCCCGTATGCGGGGACTATACAATGAGCAGTTCTTC.

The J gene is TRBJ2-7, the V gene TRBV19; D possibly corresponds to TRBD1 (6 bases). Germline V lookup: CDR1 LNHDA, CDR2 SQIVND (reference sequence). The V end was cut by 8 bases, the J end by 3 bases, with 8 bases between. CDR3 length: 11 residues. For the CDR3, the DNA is TGTGCCAGTCAACAGGGCTACGAGCAGTACTTC. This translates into CASQQGYEQYF.

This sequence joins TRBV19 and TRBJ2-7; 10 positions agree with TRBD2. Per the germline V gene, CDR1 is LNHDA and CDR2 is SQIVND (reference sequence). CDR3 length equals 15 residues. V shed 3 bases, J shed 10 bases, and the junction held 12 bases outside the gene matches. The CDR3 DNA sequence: TGTGCCAGTAGTATTGGTTCGAGCGGGGGGGCGGAACAGTACTTC. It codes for CASSIGSSGGAEQYF.

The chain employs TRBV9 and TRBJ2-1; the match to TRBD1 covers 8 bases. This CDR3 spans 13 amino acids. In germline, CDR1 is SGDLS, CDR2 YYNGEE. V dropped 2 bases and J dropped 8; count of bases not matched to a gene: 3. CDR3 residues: CASSVQGADEQFF. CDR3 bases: TGTGCCAGCAGCGTGCAGGGGGCGGATGAGCAGTTCTTC.

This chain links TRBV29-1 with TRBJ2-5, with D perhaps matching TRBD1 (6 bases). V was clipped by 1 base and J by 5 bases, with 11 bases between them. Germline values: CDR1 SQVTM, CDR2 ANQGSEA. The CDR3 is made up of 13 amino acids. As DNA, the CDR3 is TGCAGCGTTGAAGGGGGACATTGGGAGACCCAGTACTTC. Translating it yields CSVEGGHWETQYF.

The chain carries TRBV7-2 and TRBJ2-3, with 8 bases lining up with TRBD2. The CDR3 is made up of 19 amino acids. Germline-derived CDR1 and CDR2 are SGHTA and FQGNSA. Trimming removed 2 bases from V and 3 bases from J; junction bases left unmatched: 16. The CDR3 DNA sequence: TGTGCCAGCAGCTTATCGCCCCTCCCCCAAGGCGGGGGGACAGATACGCAGTATTTT. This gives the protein CASSLSPLPQGGGTDTQYF.

The CDR3 sequence is CASSWGATNEKLFF. DNA of the CDR3: TGTGCCAGCAGCTGGGGCGCAACTAATGAAAAACTGTTTTTT. The rearrangement links TRBV7-8 to TRBJ1-4; D is possibly TRBD1 (5 bases). Trimming pared 4 bases from V and 0 bases from J, leaving 6 bases between. This CDR3 comprises 14 residues. Germline loops: CDR1 SGHVS, CDR2 FQNEAQ.

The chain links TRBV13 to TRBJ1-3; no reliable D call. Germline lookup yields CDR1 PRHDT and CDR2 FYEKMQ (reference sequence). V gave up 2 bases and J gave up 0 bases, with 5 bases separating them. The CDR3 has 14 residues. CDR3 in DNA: TGTGCCAGCAGCTTACTCAGCTCTGGAAACACCATATATTTT. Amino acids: CASSLLSSGNTIYF.